These 26 T cell receptor beta chains originate from one sample sequenced in a study of identical twins. TCRdb re-analysed the 5' RACE reads in MiXCR, keeping a single row per CDR3 protein. The data hold 400,000 to 500,000 distinct CDR3 sequences, with approximately 17% observed a single time. The sample was naive T cells sorted from blood. The source of these receptors is a man over 45 in good health.

This chain connects TRBV20-1 to TRBJ2-5, with D perhaps assigned TRBD1 or TRBD2 (5 bases each). The CDR3 sequence is 13 residues long. Germline-derived CDR1 and CDR2 are DFQATT and SNEGSKA (reference sequence). Trimming took 6 bases from V and 5 from J, leaving 16 bases between them. This CDR3 is CSAQDSGSETQYF. The CDR3 DNA reads as TGCAGTGCCCAGGACTCAGGGTCGGAGACCCAGTACTTC.

This clonotype has only a few counts. The genes are TRBV27 and TRBJ2-6; D not certain. The CDR3 is made up of 16 amino acids. Deletions cut 1 base from V and 0 bases from J, with 7 bases between. In germline, CDR1 is MNHEY, CDR2 SMNVEV (reference sequence). CDR3 coding DNA: TGTGCCAGCAGTTTATTCCGGCCCTCTGGGGCCAACGTCCTGACTTTC. It is translated as CASSLFRPSGANVLTF.

This clonotype was recorded many times. The J gene is TRBJ2-7, the V gene TRBV6-5; D is uncertain. Germline CDR1 reads MNHEY; CDR2 reads SVGAGI. The CDR3 consists of 13 residues. The V gene lost 0 bases and the J gene lost 5 bases, with 8 bases spanning the gap. CDR3 sequence reads: CASSYSKAHEQYF. CDR3 in DNA: TGTGCCAGCAGTTACTCGAAGGCCCACGAGCAGTACTTC.

This clonotype was counted many times. The chain carries TRBV28 and TRBJ2-1; TRBD1 is a possible D gene (6 bases). Germline-derived CDR1 and CDR2 are MDHEN and SYDVKM. Trimming cost V 2 bases and J 0 bases, with 14 bases left between them. This CDR3 is built from 17 residues. CDR3 nucleotides: TGTGCCAGCAGTTTAGGGCAGGGGTCAGGCTCCTACAATGAGCAGTTCTTC. Its protein is CASSLGQGSGSYNEQFF.

This clonotype was seen only a few times. This chain links TRBV15 with TRBJ2-5; D is possibly TRBD1 (5 bases). The V gene's germline CDR1 is LNHNV and CDR2 YYDKDF (reference sequence). The V end was cut by 0 bases, the J end by 0 bases, with 11 bases between. The CDR3 is 16 amino acids. CDR3 sequence: CATSRDYRLDQETQYF. The CDR3, as DNA: TGTGCCACCAGCAGAGATTACAGGTTGGACCAAGAGACCCAGTACTTC.

Concerning this clonotype: The junction and the germline gene differ at one end; a read error may be behind it. This rearrangement joins TRBV7-7 to TRBJ2-1; 14 nucleotides match TRBD2. This CDR3 has 16 residues. Germline V gene lookup returns CDR1 SSHAT and CDR2 FNYEAQ (reference sequence). CDR3 coding DNA: TGTGCTAGCAGCCGACTAGCGGGGGGGAATTTTAATGAGCAGTTCTTC. It codes for CASSRLAGGNFNEQFF.

The rearrangement links TRBV5-1 to TRBJ2-1, with 8 bases aligning to TRBD2. Germline V gene sequence: CDR1 SGHRS, CDR2 YFSETQ. This CDR3 contains 17 residues. Germline trimming cut 4 bases from V and 3 bases from J; bases unmatched to any gene: 12. CDR3 nucleotide sequence: TGCGCCAGCAGCAAAACGGGGGGGATTCAACTCTACAATGAGCAGTTCTTC. It specifies CASSKTGGIQLYNEQFF.

This clonotype came up a few times. The V gene is TRBV5-6, the J gene TRBJ1-6; D gene unclear. The V and J ends lost 4 bases and 7 bases respectively, with 18 bases between them. Germline CDR1 SGHDT, CDR2 YYEEEE. This CDR3 comprises 16 residues. CDR3 nucleotide sequence: TGTGCCAGCAGCCCAAGTTGGATCCCCGGGAATTCACCCCTCCACTTT. This codes for CASSPSWIPGNSPLHF.

About this clonotype itself: A much larger clone sits a single nucleotide away, making a read error possible. The chain links TRBV29-1 to TRBJ2-1, with TRBD1 identical over 10 bases. CDR3 size: 16 residues. The germline V gene encodes CDR1 SQVTM and CDR2 ANQGSEA. V lost 5 bases, J lost 2 bases, and 9 bases stayed unmatched. The CDR3 nucleotides are TGCAGCGTTCAGGGCCAGACAGGGGGCGCCTACAATGAGCAGTTCTTC. Translation: CSVQGQTGGAYNEQFF.

Ten or more counts support this clonotype. V usage is TRBV25-1 and J usage is TRBJ2-7; D remains unclear. This CDR3 has 13 amino acids. Germline-derived CDR1 and CDR2 are MGHDK and SYGVNS. V was trimmed by 6 bases and J by 3 bases, leaving 12 bases between them. In DNA form, the CDR3 reads TGTGCCAGCAGCCATAGACTGGGCTACGAGCAGTACTTC. Translation gives CASSHRLGYEQYF.

This clonotype appeared many times. This chain joins TRBV5-6 and TRBJ2-5; the D is unclear. This CDR3 region has 13 residues. The V gene lost 4 bases and the J gene lost 5 bases, with 12 bases spanning the gap. Per germline, CDR1 SGHDT and CDR2 YYEEEE. This CDR3 is CASSPSRRETQYF. The CDR3 region has the DNA TGTGCCAGCAGCCCCAGCCGGCGTGAGACCCAGTACTTC.

This clonotype has more than one count but fewer than ten. The chain employs TRBV20-1 and TRBJ2-7, with 11 nucleotides matching TRBD2. The CDR3 loop spans 15 amino acids. The trim removed 3 bases at V and 3 bases at J, leaving 7 bases unmatched. Germline V gene data show CDR1 as DFQATT and CDR2 as SNEGSKA (reference sequence). The CDR3 region is CSARLTSGDHYEQYF. Written as DNA, the CDR3 is TGCAGTGCTAGGCTGACTAGCGGGGACCACTACGAGCAGTACTTC.

This chain joins TRBV12-3 or TRBV12-4 and TRBJ2-7, with D perhaps matching TRBD1 (5 bases). CDR3 length equals 13 residues. V shed 5 bases and J shed 3 bases, with 11 bases lying between them. The CDR3 DNA reads as TGTGCCAGCAGTCAAGACAGTTTCTACGAGCAGTACTTC. This translates into CASSQDSFYEQYF.

This sequence joins TRBV5-1 and TRBJ1-2; D is perhaps TRBD1 (6 bases). V was shortened by 0 bases and J by 0 bases, with 9 bases between the two germline ends. The CDR3 totals 15 residues. From germline, CDR1 is SGHRS and CDR2 YFSETQ. The CDR3 spells CASSLGQGSNYGYTF. For the CDR3, the DNA is TGCGCCAGCAGCTTGGGGCAGGGGTCTAACTATGGCTACACCTTC.

V gene TRBV20-1 combines with J gene TRBJ1-1; TRBD1 is a possible D gene (6 bases). This CDR3 has 13 residues. The V gene's germline CDR1 is DFQATT and CDR2 SNEGSKA (reference sequence). V lost 3 bases and J 1 base, leaving 9 bases between the germline ends. CDR3 sequence (DNA): TGCAGTGCTAGGAGGGGGACGAACACTGAAGCTTTCTTT. Translating gives CSARRGTNTEAFF.

The table lists this clonotype with many counts. The CDR3 DNA reads TGTGCCAGCAGCCTGGTTTTCGGGACAGTGCTCCATACGCAGTATTTT. Translation: CASSLVFGTVLHTQYF. This chain connects TRBV7-9 to TRBJ2-3; 7 bases fit TRBD1. The CDR3 loop spans 16 amino acids. V lost 5 bases and J lost 7; bases outside the gene matches: 15. Germline V CDR1 and CDR2: SEHNR, FQNEAQ (reference sequence). The full variable domain, completed using reference TRBV7-9 and TRBJ2-3, is DTGVSQNPRHKITKRGQNVTFRCDPISEHNRLYWYRQTLGQGPEFLTYFQNEAQLEKSRLLSDRFSAERPKGSFSTLEIQRTEQGDSAMYLCASSLVFGTVLHTQYFGPGTRLTVL.

This clonotype was counted ten times or more. The chain employs TRBV20-1 and TRBJ1-5; D call uncertain. Trimming left V 0 bases short and J 2 bases short, with 2 bases between. The CDR3 totals 12 residues. Germline values: CDR1 DFQATT, CDR2 SNEGSKA (reference sequence). CDR3 in amino acids: CSARDGNQPQHF. CDR3 nucleotide sequence: TGCAGTGCTAGAGATGGCAATCAGCCCCAGCATTTT.

This clonotype was observed a few times. This chain uses TRBV6-2 or TRBV6-3 with TRBJ2-1; TRBD2 is a possible D gene (6 bases). The ends were cut back, 2 bases at V and 7 bases at J, with 24 bases in the middle. The CDR3 spans 18 residues. CDR1 is MNHEY and CDR2 is SVGEGT in the germline V gene. The CDR3 DNA sequence: TGTGCCAGCAGTTACCGGTTTTGGGCGGGAAGGAAGACGAATGAGCAGTTCTTC. Residues: CASSYRFWAGRKTNEQFF.

The sample holds many counts of this clonotype. The chain carries TRBV7-2 and TRBJ1-1; 12 bases map to TRBD1. CDR1 and CDR2 from the germline V gene are SGHTA and FQGNSA. V gave up 5 bases and J gave up 5 bases; unmatched junction bases: 6. The CDR3 runs to 15 residues. The DNA of the CDR3 is TGTGCCAGCAGCGCGGGACAGGGGGCGAGGACTGAAGCTTTCTTT. Its protein is CASSAGQGARTEAFF.

This clonotype was counted only a few times. The CDR3 bases are TGCAGTGCTACCGCCGGGGGGGGAGGCTATGGCTACACCTTC. Residues: CSATAGGGGYGYTF. The genes are TRBV20-1 and TRBJ1-2, with TRBD1 as a possible D gene (5 bases). Deletions cut 4 bases from V and 4 bases from J, with 16 bases between. This CDR3 is built from 14 residues. The germline gives CDR1 DFQATT, CDR2 SNEGSKA (reference sequence).

This chain links TRBV6-2 or TRBV6-3 with TRBJ2-1, with 13 bases aligning to TRBD2. Germline values: CDR1 MNHEY, CDR2 SVGEGT. V shed 5 bases and J 13 bases; nucleotides not matched to a gene: 5. CDR3 length: 13 residues. The CDR3 protein is CASSATSGRGQFF. CDR3 sequence (DNA): TGTGCCAGCAGTGCAACTAGCGGGAGGGGACAGTTCTTC.

This clonotype was picked up many times. V and J are TRBV12-3 or TRBV12-4 and TRBJ2-7; maybe TRBD1 (5 bases). V lost 0 bases and J 7 bases, leaving 13 bases between the germline ends. The CDR3 covers 14 residues. CDR3 DNA: TGTGCCAGCAGTTTAGCGGGTCCAGGGTCAGAGCAGTACTTC. Translation gives CASSLAGPGSEQYF.

This clonotype was counted ten times or more. The chain recombines TRBV5-1 with TRBJ2-1; the D call may be TRBD1 or TRBD2 (5 bases each). CDR3 length: 14 amino acids. Germline V gives CDR1 SGHRS, CDR2 YFSETQ. Trimming removed 3 bases from V and 8 bases from J, with 15 bases in between. CDR3 coding DNA: TGCGCCAGCAGCTGGGACCGTATATCGGATGAGCAGTTCTTC. Amino acids: CASSWDRISDEQFF.

V is TRBV29-1 and J is TRBJ1-1, with D possibly being TRBD1 (5 bases). Trimming took off 4 bases at V and 5 bases at J, with 11 bases between the two ends. The germline V gene encodes CDR1 SQVTM and CDR2 ANQGSEA. This CDR3 contains 12 residues. The CDR3 loop is CSVVWGSTEAFF. For the CDR3, the DNA is TGCAGCGTTGTGTGGGGGTCGACTGAAGCTTTCTTT.

At least ten counts were recorded for this clonotype. The rearrangement links TRBV7-2 to TRBJ2-1; no clear D. The length of the CDR3 is 13 residues. Germline V gives CDR1 SGHTA, CDR2 FQGNSA. The V end was cut by 3 bases, the J end by 3 bases, with 6 bases between. In nucleotides, the CDR3 is TGTGCCAGCAGCTTGGGGATCTACAATGAGCAGTTCTTC. It specifies CASSLGIYNEQFF.

This sequence joins TRBV27 and TRBJ2-6; D gene unclear. The CDR3 runs to 16 residues. Germline V gives CDR1 MNHEY, CDR2 SMNVEV (reference sequence). V was clipped by 5 bases and J by 3 bases, with 14 bases between them. DNA of the CDR3: TGTGCCAGCAGTCTGACCGCCTTTGATGGGGCCAACGTCCTGACTTTC. It is translated as CASSLTAFDGANVLTF. Full variable domain (rest looked up from reference TRBV27 and TRBJ2-6): EAQVTQNPRYLITVTGKKLTVTCSQNMNHEYMSWYRQDPGLGLRQIYYSMNVEVTDKGDVPEGYKVSRKEKRNFPLILESPSPNQTSLYFCASSLTAFDGANVLTFGAGSRLTVL.